This T cell receptor (beta chain) appears in the sequencing data of a study of CD8+CD57+ T cells in acquired aplastic anemia. The overall study: In CD4+ cells, healthy donors produced an average of approximately 11 million reads.

Looked up from germline, CDR1 is ENHRY and CDR2 is SYGVKD. The CDR3 is 12 residues long. With 10 bases removed from V and 8 bases from J, the gap between germline ends came to 16 bases. Of note for this clonotype: What it binds is not known. A much larger clone is a single base away; this may be a read error.

Using genomic DNA as the template, TCR beta VDJ and CDR3 profiling was carried out. Via MiXCR, TCRdb re-called the reads, giving one row per CDR3 protein. The sample holds approximately 170,000 distinct CDR3 sequences, around half seen once. Study conclusions and caveats: Between patients and controls, around 30 CD8+ CDR3 sequences were found in common. For CD8+ Simpson's diversity, patients and controls showed no significant difference.

Sequencing input: sorted CD4+, CD8+, or CD8+CD57+ T cells (not recorded which) from PBMCs. This clonotype was sampled from a human donor in good health, serving as a control. The chain uses TRBV10-3 and TRBJ2-3, with D perhaps given as TRBD1 or TRBD2 (5 bases each). This CDR3 reads CASRTVGGTQYF. The CDR3 DNA sequence: TGTGCCAGCAGAACCGTTGGGGGTACGCAGTATTTT.